The 17 T cell receptor beta chains below come from one sample, sequenced in a study of T cell changes during pregnancy in multiple sclerosis. Libraries were prepared by immunoSEQ multiplex PCR; TCRdb keeps only in-frame clonotypes and omits some of them. The repertoire consists of 90,000 to 120,000 clones, with approximately 94% occurring once and the leading ten covering under 1.5%. Specimen: peripheral blood, collected in the second trimester of pregnancy. These receptors originate from a female donor with multiple sclerosis, enrolled in a pregnancy study.

The chain couples TRBV19 to TRBJ2-3; 12 positions match TRBD2. The germline V gene has CDR1 LNHDA and CDR2 SQIVND (reference sequence). Trimming removed 5 bases from V and 4 bases from J; junction bases left unmatched: 7. The CDR3 loop spans 16 amino acids. The CDR3 here is CASSAPTSGGADTQYF. CDR3 nucleotides: TGTGCCAGTAGTGCCCCGACTAGCGGGGGCGCAGATACGCAGTATTTT.

The V call is TRBV28, the J call TRBJ1-1; TRBD1 aligns across 7 bases. In germline, CDR1 is MDHEN, CDR2 SYDVKM. The V and J ends lost 7 bases and 10 bases, in that order; junction bases with no gene match: 12. The CDR3 extends over 13 amino acids. CDR3 bases: TGTGCCAGCATCCCCCCAGGGGGTCGGGTAGCTTTCTTT. Protein: CASIPPGGRVAFF. Based on the CDR3 plus reference TRBV28 and TRBJ1-1, the full variable domain is DVKVTQSSRYLVKRTGEKVFLECVQDMDHENMFWYRQDPGLGLRLIYFSYDVKMKEKGDIPEGYSVSREKKERFSLILESASTNQTSMYLCASIPPGGRVAFFGQGTRLTVV.

The CDR3 is CASGTSGTDTQYF. The CDR3 DNA sequence: TGTGCCAGCGGGACTAGCGGAACAGATACGCAGTATTTT. The chain couples TRBV28 to TRBJ2-3, with 11 bases identical to TRBD2. The V and J ends lost 8 bases and 3 bases, in that order; junction bases with no gene match: 1. Looked up from germline, CDR1 is MDHEN and CDR2 is SYDVKM. The CDR3 contains 13 residues.

The chain combines TRBV6-6 with TRBJ2-7; 8 bases align to TRBD1. Trimming cost V 6 bases and J 5 bases; bases outside gene matches: 12. Germline-derived CDR1 and CDR2 are MNHNY and SVGAGI (reference sequence). The CDR3 runs 15 residues. The CDR3 DNA sequence: TGTGCCAGCAGGAAAGATGGACAGGGAGCAGACGAGCAGTACTTC. Translating gives CASRKDGQGADEQYF.

The chain couples TRBV5-8 to TRBJ2-4, with 9 bases lining up with TRBD1. With 3 bases clipped from V and 6 bases from J, the junction kept 4 bases outside the gene matches. CDR1 is SGHTS, CDR2 YDEGEE, per germline. The CDR3 totals 14 residues. As DNA, the CDR3 is TGTGCCAGCAGCTACCGGGACAGGGTAAACATTCAGTACTTC. Protein sequence: CASSYRDRVNIQYF.

The chain is built from TRBV18 and TRBJ1-3, with no clear D. There are 16 residues in the CDR3. With 2 bases removed from V and 0 bases from J, the gap between germline ends came to 11 bases. CDR1 and CDR2 (germline): KGHSH, LQKENI. CDR3 DNA: TGTGCCAGCTCACCAACCCTAGTGGGCTCTGGAAACACCATATATTTT. This encodes CASSPTLVGSGNTIYF.

This chain links TRBV19 with TRBJ1-5; TRBD1 might be the D (6 bases). This CDR3 is built from 16 residues. V lost 6 bases and J lost 1, with 16 bases in between. Germline assignment: CDR1 LNHDA and CDR2 SQIVND (reference sequence). CDR3 DNA sequence: TGTGCCAGTAGACTACAGGGTAAACCAAGCAATCAGCCCCAGCATTTT. Translating gives CASRLQGKPSNQPQHF.

The chain couples TRBV5-4 to TRBJ1-5; D might be TRBD1 (6 bases). The CDR3 consists of 14 residues. Trimming pared 1 base from V and 6 bases from J, leaving 11 bases between. Germline V gene lookup returns CDR1 SGHNT and CDR2 YYREEE (reference sequence). This chain's CDR3 is CASSLNRDGQPQHF. In DNA, the CDR3 is TGTGCCAGCAGCTTGAACAGGGATGGTCAGCCCCAGCATTTT.

This clone was found once. This chain connects TRBV7-9 to TRBJ2-7; 7 bases map to TRBD1. CDR1 is SEHNR, CDR2 FQNEAQ, per germline (reference sequence). V gave up 2 bases and J gave up 2 bases; unmatched junction bases: 9. The CDR3 sequence is 16 residues long. The CDR3 DNA reads as TGTGCCAGCAGCTTATCCGGGACAGCTGGGGCCTACGAGCAGTACTTC. This translates into CASSLSGTAGAYEQYF.

The CDR3 DNA reads TGTGCCAGTACGACAGGGGGCACCACCGGGGAGCTGTTTTTT. Protein product: CASTTGGTTGELFF. This rearrangement joins TRBV7-2 to TRBJ2-2; TRBD1 matches at 10 bases. This CDR3 is built from 14 residues. Per germline, CDR1 SGHTA and CDR2 FQGNSA. The trim removed 9 bases at V and 4 bases at J, leaving 5 bases unmatched.

The chain couples TRBV23-1 to TRBJ2-7; 10 positions agree with TRBD1. TRBV23-1 is filed as an ORF, its function uncertain. After removal of 0 bases from V and 2 bases from J, the junction contained 7 bases not matched to a gene. This CDR3 comprises 17 residues. The CDR3 coding sequence is TGCGCCAGCAGTCAATCAGGTCGGGACAGGGGAACCTACGAGCAGTACTTC. Its protein is CASSQSGRDRGTYEQYF.

The chain recombines TRBV5-1 with TRBJ1-2; TRBD1 matches 7 bases. The CDR3 spans 16 residues. V lost 4 bases to trimming and J lost 4 bases; unmatched junction nucleotides: 13. Germline-derived CDR1 and CDR2 are SGHRS and YFSETQ. This CDR3 is CASSRGRDRASYGYTF. For the CDR3, the DNA is TGCGCCAGCAGCCGGGGCCGGGACAGAGCTTCCTATGGCTACACCTTC. The full variable domain, in which reference TRBV5-1 and TRBJ1-2 provide the parts outside the CDR3, is KAGVTQTPRYLIKTRGQQVTLSCSPISGHRSVSWYQQTPGQGLQFLFEYFSETQRNKGNFPGRFSGRQFSNSRSEMNVSTLELGDSALYLCASSRGRDRASYGYTFGSGTRLTVV.

The genes are TRBV30 and TRBJ2-1; maybe TRBD2 (5 bases). CDR1 is GTSNPN and CDR2 is SVGIG in the germline V gene (reference sequence). The CDR3 has 11 amino acids. Between the trimmed V and J ends, which lost 0 bases and 10 bases, there was a span of 7 bases. CDR3 in amino acids: CAWSVRGEQFF. The CDR3 DNA sequence: TGTGCCTGGAGTGTACGGGGAGAGCAGTTCTTC.

The CDR3 loop is CASSPPGQGAAGELFF. DNA of the CDR3: TGTGCCAGCTCACCACCGGGACAGGGGGCCGCCGGGGAGCTGTTTTTT. V usage is TRBV18 and J usage is TRBJ2-2, with TRBD1 identical over 12 bases. The V gene end was trimmed by 0 bases and the J gene end by 6 bases; junction bases not matched to a gene: 2. The germline V gene has CDR1 KGHSH and CDR2 LQKENI. The CDR3 is 16 residues long.

Only a few counts were recorded for this clone. The rearrangement uses TRBV5-4 and TRBJ1-2; 10 positions match TRBD1. The CDR3 runs 14 residues. Germline V gene data show CDR1 as SGHNT and CDR2 as YYREEE (reference sequence). V was clipped by 2 bases and J by 8 bases; unmatched bases: 6. CDR3 coding DNA: TGTGCCAGCAGCTTCGACAGGGGGCTAGGGGGCTACACCTTC. Residues: CASSFDRGLGGYTF.

This chain connects TRBV29-1 to TRBJ1-1; 10 positions match TRBD1. CDR3 length equals 13 residues. Germline assignment: CDR1 SQVTM and CDR2 ANQGSEA. V gave up 4 bases and J gave up 4 bases; unmatched junction bases: 3. CDR3 sequence reads: CSVGTGGSTEAFF. In nucleotides, the CDR3 is TGCAGCGTTGGGACAGGGGGTTCCACTGAAGCTTTCTTT.

This clone has just one count. The rearrangement links TRBV7-2 to TRBJ1-1; possibly TRBD1 for D (5 bases). V lost 1 base and J 10 bases, leaving 7 bases between the germline ends. CDR3 length equals 11 residues. The germline V gene has CDR1 SGHTA and CDR2 FQGNSA. In DNA, the CDR3 is TGTGCCAGCAGCTTAGGACAGAGAGCTTTCTTT. Amino acid sequence: CASSLGQRAFF.